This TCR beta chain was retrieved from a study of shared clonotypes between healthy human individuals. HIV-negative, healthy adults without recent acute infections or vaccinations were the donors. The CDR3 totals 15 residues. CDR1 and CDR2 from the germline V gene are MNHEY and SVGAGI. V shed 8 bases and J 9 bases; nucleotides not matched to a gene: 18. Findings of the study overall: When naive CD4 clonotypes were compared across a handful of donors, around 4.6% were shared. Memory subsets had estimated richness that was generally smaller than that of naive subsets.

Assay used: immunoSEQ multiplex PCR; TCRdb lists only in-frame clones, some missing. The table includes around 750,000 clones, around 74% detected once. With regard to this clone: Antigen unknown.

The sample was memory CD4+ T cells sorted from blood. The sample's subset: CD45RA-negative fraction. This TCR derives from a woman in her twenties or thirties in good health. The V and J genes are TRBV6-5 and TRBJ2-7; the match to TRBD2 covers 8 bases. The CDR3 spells CASAPAGLELGGQYF. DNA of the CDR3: TGTGCCAGCGCACCGGCGGGACTAGAACTTGGGGGGCAGTACTTC.